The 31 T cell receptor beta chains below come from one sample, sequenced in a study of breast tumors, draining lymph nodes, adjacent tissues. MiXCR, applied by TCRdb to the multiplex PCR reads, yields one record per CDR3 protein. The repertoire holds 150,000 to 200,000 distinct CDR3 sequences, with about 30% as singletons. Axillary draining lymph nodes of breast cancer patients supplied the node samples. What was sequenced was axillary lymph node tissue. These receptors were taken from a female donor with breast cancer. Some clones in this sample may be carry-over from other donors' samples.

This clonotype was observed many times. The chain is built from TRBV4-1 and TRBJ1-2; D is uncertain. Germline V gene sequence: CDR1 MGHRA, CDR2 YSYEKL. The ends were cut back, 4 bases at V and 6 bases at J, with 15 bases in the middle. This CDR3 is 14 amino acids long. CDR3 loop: CASSPSDTADGYTF. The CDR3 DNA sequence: TGCGCCAGCAGCCCCTCCGACACAGCGGATGGCTACACCTTC.

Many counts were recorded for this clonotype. The CDR3 reads CSARPGQGSYEQYF. The CDR3 DNA reads TGCAGTGCTAGACCAGGACAGGGCTCCTACGAGCAGTACTTC. The chain links TRBV20-1 to TRBJ2-7, with 8 bases fitting TRBD1. CDR3 size: 14 residues. CDR1 is DFQATT and CDR2 is SNEGSKA in the germline V gene (reference sequence). V shed 2 bases, J shed 0 bases, and the junction held 3 bases outside the gene matches.

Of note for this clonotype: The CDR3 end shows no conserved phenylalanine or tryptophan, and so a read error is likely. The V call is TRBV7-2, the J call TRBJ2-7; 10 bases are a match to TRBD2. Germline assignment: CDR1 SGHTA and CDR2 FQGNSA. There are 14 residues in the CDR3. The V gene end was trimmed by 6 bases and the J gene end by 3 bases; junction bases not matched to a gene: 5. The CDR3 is CASSSSSGGYEQYS. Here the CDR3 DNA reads TGTGCCAGCAGTTCTTCTAGCGGGGGCTACGAGCAGTACTCC.

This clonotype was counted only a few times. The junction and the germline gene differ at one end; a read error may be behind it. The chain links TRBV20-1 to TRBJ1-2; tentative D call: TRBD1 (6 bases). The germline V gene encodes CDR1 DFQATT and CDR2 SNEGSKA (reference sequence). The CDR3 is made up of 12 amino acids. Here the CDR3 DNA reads TGCAGTGCTAGAGATCACAGGGACGGCTCCACCTTC. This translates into CSARDHRDGSTF.

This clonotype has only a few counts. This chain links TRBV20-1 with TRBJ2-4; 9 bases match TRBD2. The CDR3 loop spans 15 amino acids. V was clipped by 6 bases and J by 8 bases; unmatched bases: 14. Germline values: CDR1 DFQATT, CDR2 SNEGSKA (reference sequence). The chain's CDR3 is CSAKGAGGRRDIQYF. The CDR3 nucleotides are TGCAGTGCCAAAGGGGCGGGGGGGCGAAGGGACATTCAGTACTTC.

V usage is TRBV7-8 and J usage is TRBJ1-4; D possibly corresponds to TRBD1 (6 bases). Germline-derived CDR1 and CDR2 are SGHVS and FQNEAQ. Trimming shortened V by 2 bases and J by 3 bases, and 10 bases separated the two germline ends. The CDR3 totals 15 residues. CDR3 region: CASSLYRDPNEKLFF. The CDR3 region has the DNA TGTGCCAGCAGCTTATACAGGGACCCTAATGAAAAACTGTTTTTT.

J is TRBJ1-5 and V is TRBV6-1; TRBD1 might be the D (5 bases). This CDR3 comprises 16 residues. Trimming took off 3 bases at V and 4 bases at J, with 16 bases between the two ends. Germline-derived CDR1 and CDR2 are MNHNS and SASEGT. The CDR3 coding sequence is TGTGCCAGCAGTGAGGAGGGCAGGGTGCGGAATCAGCCCCAGCATTTT. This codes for CASSEEGRVRNQPQHF.

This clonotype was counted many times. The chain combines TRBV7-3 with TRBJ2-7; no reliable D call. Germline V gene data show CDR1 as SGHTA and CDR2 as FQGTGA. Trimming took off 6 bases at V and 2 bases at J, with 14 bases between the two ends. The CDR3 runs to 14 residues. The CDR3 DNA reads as TGTGCCAGCAGGGTTTACCGAGAGACCTACGAGCAGTACTTC. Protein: CASRVYRETYEQYF.

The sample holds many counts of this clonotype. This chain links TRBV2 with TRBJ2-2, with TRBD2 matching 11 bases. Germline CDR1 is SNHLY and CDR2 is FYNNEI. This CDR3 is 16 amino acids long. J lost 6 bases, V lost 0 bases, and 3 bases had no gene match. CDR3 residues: CASSEALLAGAGELFF. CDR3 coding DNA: TGTGCCAGCAGTGAAGCGCTACTAGCGGGGGCCGGGGAGCTGTTTTTT.

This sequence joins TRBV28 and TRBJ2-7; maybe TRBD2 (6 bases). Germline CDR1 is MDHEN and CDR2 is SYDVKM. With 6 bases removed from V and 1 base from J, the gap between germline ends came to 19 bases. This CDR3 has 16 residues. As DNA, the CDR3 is TGTGCCAGCAGGAGGGTTTTGGACTACGGTTCCTACGAGCAGTACTTC. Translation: CASRRVLDYGSYEQYF.

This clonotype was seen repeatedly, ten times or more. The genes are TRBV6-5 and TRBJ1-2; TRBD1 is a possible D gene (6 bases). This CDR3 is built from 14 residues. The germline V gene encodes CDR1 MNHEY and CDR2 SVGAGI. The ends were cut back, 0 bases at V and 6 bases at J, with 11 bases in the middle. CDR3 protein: CASSYSIAGDGYTF. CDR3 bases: TGTGCCAGCAGTTACTCGATAGCAGGGGATGGCTACACCTTC.

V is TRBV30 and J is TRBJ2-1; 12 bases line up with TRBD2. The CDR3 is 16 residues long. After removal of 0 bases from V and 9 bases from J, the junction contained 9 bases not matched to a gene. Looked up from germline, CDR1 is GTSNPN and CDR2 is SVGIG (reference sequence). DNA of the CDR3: TGTGCCTGGAGTGTCTACGCTAGCGGGAGGGGGAGTGAGCAGTTCTTC. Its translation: CAWSVYASGRGSEQFF. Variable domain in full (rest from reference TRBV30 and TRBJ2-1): SQTIHQWPATLVQPVGSPLSLECTVEGTSNPNLYWYRQAAGRGLQLLFYSVGIGQISSEVPQNLSASRPQDRQFILSSKKLLLSDSGFYLCAWSVYASGRGSEQFFGPGTRLTVL.

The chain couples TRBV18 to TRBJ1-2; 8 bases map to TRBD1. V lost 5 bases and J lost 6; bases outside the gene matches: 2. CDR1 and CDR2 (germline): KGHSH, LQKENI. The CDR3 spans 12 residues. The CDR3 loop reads CASSRQGNGYTF. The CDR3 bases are TGTGCCAGCTCAAGACAGGGGAATGGCTACACCTTC.

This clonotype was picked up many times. CDR3 DNA sequence: TGTGCCAGCAGCCTATCGACTAGCGGGAGGGCAGATACGCAGTATTTT. Translated, it gives CASSLSTSGRADTQYF. The chain joins TRBV7-3 to TRBJ2-3; 14 positions agree with TRBD2. Germline V lookup: CDR1 SGHTA, CDR2 FQGTGA. The CDR3 sequence is 16 residues long. Trimming cost V 5 bases and J 4 bases; bases outside gene matches: 5.

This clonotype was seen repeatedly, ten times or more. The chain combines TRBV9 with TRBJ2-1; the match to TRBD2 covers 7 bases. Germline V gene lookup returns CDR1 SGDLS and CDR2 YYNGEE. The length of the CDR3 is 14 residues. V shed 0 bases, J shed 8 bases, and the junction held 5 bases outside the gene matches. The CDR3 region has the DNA TGTGCCAGCAGCGTAGAGGGAGGGTTGGATGAGCAGTTCTTC. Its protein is CASSVEGGLDEQFF. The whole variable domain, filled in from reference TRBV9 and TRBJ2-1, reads DSGVTQTPKHLITATGQRVTLRCSPRSGDLSVYWYQQSLDQGLQFLIQYYNGEERAKGNILERFSAQQFPDLHSELNLSSLELGDSALYFCASSVEGGLDEQFFGPGTRLTVL.

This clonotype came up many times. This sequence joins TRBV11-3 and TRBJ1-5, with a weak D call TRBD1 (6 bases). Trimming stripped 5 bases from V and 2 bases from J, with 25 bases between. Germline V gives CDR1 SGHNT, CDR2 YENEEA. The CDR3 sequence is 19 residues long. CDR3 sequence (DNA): TGTGCCAGCAGCGTACGCCGGGACACCTCACCCGAAGGCAATCAGCCCCAGCATTTT. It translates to CASSVRRDTSPEGNQPQHF. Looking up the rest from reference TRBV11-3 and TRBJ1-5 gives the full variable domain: EAGVVQSPRYKIIEKKQPVAFWCNPISGHNTLYWYLQNLGQGPELLIRYENEEAVDDSQLPKDRFSAERLKGVDSTLKIQPAELGDSAVYLCASSVRRDTSPEGNQPQHFGDGTRLSIL.

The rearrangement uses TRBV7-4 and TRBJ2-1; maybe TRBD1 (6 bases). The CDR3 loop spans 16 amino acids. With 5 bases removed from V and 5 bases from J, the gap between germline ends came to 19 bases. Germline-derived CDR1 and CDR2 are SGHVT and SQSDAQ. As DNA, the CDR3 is TGTGCCAGCAGCCTGGAGTACGGAGGACAGCACAATGAGCAGTTCTTC. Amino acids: CASSLEYGGQHNEQFF.

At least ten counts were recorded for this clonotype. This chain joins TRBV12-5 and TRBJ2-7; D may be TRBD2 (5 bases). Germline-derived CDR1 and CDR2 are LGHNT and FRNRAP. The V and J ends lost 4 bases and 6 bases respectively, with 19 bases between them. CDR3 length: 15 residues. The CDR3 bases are TGTGCTAGTGGTTCGCCCTCTCAAAAGGCGGGCGAGCAGTACTTC. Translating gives CASGSPSQKAGEQYF. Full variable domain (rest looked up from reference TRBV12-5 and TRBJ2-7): DARVTQTPRHKVTEMGQEVTMRCQPILGHNTVFWYRQTMMQGLELLAYFRNRAPLDDSGMPKDRFSAEMPDATLATLKIQPSEPRDSAVYFCASGSPSQKAGEQYFGPGTRLTVT.

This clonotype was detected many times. CDR3 DNA: TGTGCCAGCAGCGTACCGGGACAGGGGAACTATGGCTACACCTTC. Amino acids: CASSVPGQGNYGYTF. This chain uses TRBV5-4 with TRBJ1-2; 10 nucleotides agree with TRBD1. Per germline, CDR1 SGHNT and CDR2 YYREEE (reference sequence). J was trimmed by 2 bases and V by 4 bases; bases with no gene match: 5. This CDR3 spans 15 amino acids.

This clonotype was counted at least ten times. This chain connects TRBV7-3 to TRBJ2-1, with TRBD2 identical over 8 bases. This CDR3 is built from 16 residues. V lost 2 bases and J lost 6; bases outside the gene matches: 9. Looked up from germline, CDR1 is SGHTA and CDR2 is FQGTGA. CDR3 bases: TGTGCCAGCAGCTTATTAGGAGCGGGGGCGGGCAATGAGCAGTTCTTC. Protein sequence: CASSLLGAGAGNEQFF.

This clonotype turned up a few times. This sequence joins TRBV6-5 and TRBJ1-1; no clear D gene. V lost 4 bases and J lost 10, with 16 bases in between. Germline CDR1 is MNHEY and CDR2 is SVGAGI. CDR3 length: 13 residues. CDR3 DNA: TGTGCCAGCAGTTCCAGCCCGGGCGGCATAGCTTTCTTT. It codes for CASSSSPGGIAFF.

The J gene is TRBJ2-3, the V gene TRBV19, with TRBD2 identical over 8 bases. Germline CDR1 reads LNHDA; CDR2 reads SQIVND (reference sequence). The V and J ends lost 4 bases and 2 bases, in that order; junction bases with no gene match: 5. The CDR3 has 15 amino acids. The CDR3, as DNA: TGTGCCAGTAGTAGGGTAGCGGGGAACACAGATACGCAGTATTTT. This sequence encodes CASSRVAGNTDTQYF.

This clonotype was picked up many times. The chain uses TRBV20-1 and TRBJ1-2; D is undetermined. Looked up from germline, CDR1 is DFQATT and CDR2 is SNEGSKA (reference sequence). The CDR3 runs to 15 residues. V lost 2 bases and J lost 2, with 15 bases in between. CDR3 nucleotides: TGCAGTGCTAGAAGCGGGCAGACCCGCAACTATGGCTACACCTTC. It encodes CSARSGQTRNYGYTF.

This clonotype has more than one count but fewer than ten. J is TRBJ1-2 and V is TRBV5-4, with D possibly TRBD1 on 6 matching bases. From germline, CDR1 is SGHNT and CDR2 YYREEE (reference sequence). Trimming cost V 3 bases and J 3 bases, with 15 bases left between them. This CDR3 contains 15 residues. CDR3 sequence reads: CASSSPGGQDYGYTF. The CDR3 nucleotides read TGTGCCAGCAGCTCCCCTGGGGGACAAGACTATGGCTACACCTTC.

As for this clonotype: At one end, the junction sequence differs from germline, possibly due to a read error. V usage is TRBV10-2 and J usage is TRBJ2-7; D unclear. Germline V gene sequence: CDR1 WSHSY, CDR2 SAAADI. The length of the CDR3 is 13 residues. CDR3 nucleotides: TGTGCCAGCAGTGAGAGGCAGGACTACGAGCAGTACTTC. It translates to CASSERQDYEQYF.

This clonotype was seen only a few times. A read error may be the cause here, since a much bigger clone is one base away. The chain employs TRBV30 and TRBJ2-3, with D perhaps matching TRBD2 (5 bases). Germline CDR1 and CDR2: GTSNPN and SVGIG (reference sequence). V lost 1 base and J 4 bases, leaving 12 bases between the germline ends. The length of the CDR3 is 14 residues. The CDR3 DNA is TGTGCCTGGAGTGAGGGAGCGGTTGCAGATACGCAGTATTTT. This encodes CAWSEGAVADTQYF.

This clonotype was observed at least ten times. DNA of the CDR3: TGCAGCGTGGAAAGAACGAGGGTACGCGGCTACACCTTC. Translation: CSVERTRVRGYTF. V gene TRBV29-1 combines with J gene TRBJ1-2; no firm D call. Per the germline V gene, CDR1 is SQVTM and CDR2 is ANQGSEA. This CDR3 contains 13 residues. The V gene lost 6 bases and the J gene lost 8 bases, with 19 bases spanning the gap.

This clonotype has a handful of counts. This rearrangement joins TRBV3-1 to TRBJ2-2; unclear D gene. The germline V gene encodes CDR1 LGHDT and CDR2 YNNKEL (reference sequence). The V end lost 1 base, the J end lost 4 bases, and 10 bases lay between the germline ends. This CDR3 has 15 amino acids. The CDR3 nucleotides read TGTGCCAGCAGCCAAGCAGGTTTGGGCACCGGGGAGCTGTTTTTT. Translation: CASSQAGLGTGELFF.

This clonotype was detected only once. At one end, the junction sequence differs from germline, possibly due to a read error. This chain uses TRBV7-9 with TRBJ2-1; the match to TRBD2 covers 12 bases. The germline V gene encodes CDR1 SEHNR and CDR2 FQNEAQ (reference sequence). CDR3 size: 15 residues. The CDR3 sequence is CASSWRLAGVNEQLF. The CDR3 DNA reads TGTGCCAGCAGCTGGAGACTAGCGGGGGTCAATGAGCAACTCTTC. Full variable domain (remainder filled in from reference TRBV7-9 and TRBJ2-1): DTGVSQNPRHKITKRGQNVTFRCDPISEHNRLYWYRQTLGQGPEFLTYFQNEAQLEKSRLLSDRFSAERPKGSFSTLEIQRTEQGDSAMYLCASSWRLAGVNEQLFGPGTRLTVL.

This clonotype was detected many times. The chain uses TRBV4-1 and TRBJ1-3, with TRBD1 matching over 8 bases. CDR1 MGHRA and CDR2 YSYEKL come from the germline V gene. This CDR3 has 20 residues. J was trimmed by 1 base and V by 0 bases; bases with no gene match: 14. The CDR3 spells CASSQEVGRRTGKSGNTIYF. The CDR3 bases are TGCGCCAGCAGCCAAGAAGTTGGTAGGAGGACAGGGAAATCTGGAAACACCATATATTTT.

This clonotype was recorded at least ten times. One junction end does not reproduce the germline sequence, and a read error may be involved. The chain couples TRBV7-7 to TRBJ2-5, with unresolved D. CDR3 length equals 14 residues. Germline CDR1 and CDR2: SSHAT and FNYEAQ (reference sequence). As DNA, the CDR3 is TGTGCTAGCAGCTTACACAGCAGACTAGAGACCCAGTACTTC. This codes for CASSLHSRLETQYF.